These 28 T cell receptor beta chains share one sample of origin, sequenced in a study of identical twins (dated by TCRdb to 2016 to 2017). Library creation used 5' RACE. The reads were generated on an Illumina HiSeq 2000. The public sequencing data were trimmed at Q25 with fastp and processed into clonotypes with MiXCR by TCRdb, which kept only in-frame beta chains. Rows with a matching CDR3 protein are joined into one entry that keeps the most common DNA and genes. The table for this sample lists around 670,000 distinct CDR3 sequences; over 5% of them were counted only once. The ten largest clonotypes hold roughly 1.8% of the sample. Sample: naive T cells sorted from blood. This specimen's cell subset or site label, interpreted: cells isolated with a human naive T-cell isolation kit. Receptors originate from a young man in good health.

Ten or more counts support this clonotype. This sequence joins TRBV12-3 or TRBV12-4 and TRBJ2-1; 10 bases align to TRBD2. After removal of 6 bases from V and 8 bases from J, the junction contained 10 bases not matched to a gene. The length of the CDR3 is 15 residues. The CDR3 loop is CASRHPGTSVDEQFF. The CDR3 bases are TGTGCCAGCAGGCACCCCGGGACTAGCGTCGATGAGCAGTTCTTC.

This clonotype occurred a few times. This chain joins TRBV7-2 and TRBJ2-7; 8 nucleotides align to TRBD2. The V and J ends lost 4 bases and 0 bases, in that order; junction bases with no gene match: 8. Germline-derived CDR1 and CDR2 are SGHTA and FQGNSA. CDR3 length: 16 amino acids. The CDR3 loop reads CASSSSTSGLSYEQYF. The CDR3 nucleotides read TGTGCCAGCAGCTCAAGTACTAGCGGACTCTCCTACGAGCAGTACTTC.

This clonotype occurred a few times. V and J are TRBV14 and TRBJ2-5; no definite D call. V lost 4 bases and J lost 4, with 7 bases in between. The CDR3 runs to 12 residues. CDR1 SGHDN and CDR2 FVKESK come from the germline V gene. In nucleotides, the CDR3 is TGTGCCAGCAGCCCCTTCGGAGAGACCCAGTACTTC. Residues: CASSPFGETQYF.

To note about this clonotype: This could be a read error, since a much larger clone is one nucleotide away. The chain is built from TRBV12-5 and TRBJ2-1; no reliable D call. The CDR3 loop spans 12 amino acids. Germline lookup yields CDR1 LGHNT and CDR2 FRNRAP. V lost 1 base to trimming and J lost 4 bases, with 2 bases between them. The CDR3, as DNA: TGTGCTAGTGGTTTGGCGTACAATGAGCAGTTCTTC. Residues: CASGLAYNEQFF.

This clonotype was seen a handful of times. The rearrangement joins TRBV12-3 or TRBV12-4 to TRBJ1-5, with D perhaps TRBD1 (5 bases). Trimming pared 1 base from V and 7 bases from J, leaving 20 bases between. This CDR3 comprises 17 residues. The CDR3, as DNA: TGTGCCAGCAGTTTAGGGGGGACCGGGGCCTGGGGGCAGCCCCAGCATTTT. It translates to CASSLGGTGAWGQPQHF.

This clonotype was observed many times. The V gene is TRBV20-1, the J gene TRBJ2-5; D is undetermined. The germline V gene encodes CDR1 DFQATT and CDR2 SNEGSKA (reference sequence). This CDR3 is built from 10 residues. V lost 3 bases and J 9 bases, leaving 8 bases between the germline ends. CDR3 loop: CSARSVSQYF. In DNA, the CDR3 is TGCAGTGCTAGGAGTGTTTCCCAGTACTTC.

V usage is TRBV10-3 and J usage is TRBJ2-7; TRBD2 aligns across 7 bases. The CDR3 is 13 amino acids. Germline assignment: CDR1 ENHRY and CDR2 SYGVKD. The J segment lost 2 bases and the V segment lost 11 bases, leaving 9 bases of the junction unmatched. The CDR3 DNA reads as TGTGCCTCCCATGCGGGAGTTCCCTACGAGCAGTACGTC. Translated: CASHAGVPYEQYV.

This clonotype showed up just a few times. The chain employs TRBV28 and TRBJ2-2, with 7 bases identical to TRBD1. CDR1 MDHEN and CDR2 SYDVKM come from the germline V gene. The CDR3 spans 16 residues. V shed 6 bases and J 3 bases; nucleotides not matched to a gene: 10. The CDR3 reads CASSPRTGAYTGELFF. CDR3 nucleotide sequence: TGTGCCAGCAGCCCCCGAACAGGGGCTTACACCGGGGAGCTGTTTTTT.

Ten or more counts support this clonotype. This rearrangement joins TRBV12-3 or TRBV12-4 to TRBJ2-1, with TRBD2 identical over 8 bases. This CDR3 has 15 residues. The V segment lost 7 bases and the J segment 9 bases; nucleotides outside the gene matches: 14. CDR3 in amino acids: CASTLQLAARAEQFF. In DNA form, the CDR3 reads TGTGCCAGCACTCTCCAACTAGCGGCAAGGGCTGAGCAGTTCTTC.

This clonotype was found many times. V usage is TRBV5-1 and J usage is TRBJ2-1, with D perhaps TRBD1 or TRBD2 (5 bases each). This CDR3 has 12 residues. V shed 4 bases and J shed 8 bases, with 10 bases lying between them. Germline lookup yields CDR1 SGHRS and CDR2 YFSETQ. The CDR3 here is CASSIEGYEQFF. CDR3 DNA: TGCGCCAGCAGCATAGAGGGGTATGAGCAGTTCTTC.

DNA of the CDR3: TGTGCCAGCAGCTTAGACCTTAATGAAAAACTGTTTTTT. It specifies CASSLDLNEKLFF. The chain recombines TRBV7-2 with TRBJ1-4; D is ambiguous. V was cut by 1 base and J by 4 bases, with 4 bases left in between. The CDR3 is 13 amino acids. The germline V gene has CDR1 SGHTA and CDR2 FQGNSA.

This clonotype has a count of ten or more. The chain joins TRBV7-2 to TRBJ1-4; possible D gene TRBD1, 5 bases. With 3 bases removed from V and 7 bases from J, the gap between germline ends came to 12 bases. Germline assignment: CDR1 SGHTA and CDR2 FQGNSA. The CDR3 sequence is 14 residues long. Here the CDR3 DNA reads TGTGCCAGCAGCTTGCGAGGGGCGAGTGAAAAACTGTTTTTT. This sequence encodes CASSLRGASEKLFF.

This clonotype has at least ten counts. The J gene is TRBJ2-7, the V gene TRBV4-3, with 7 nucleotides matching TRBD2. Looked up from germline, CDR1 is LGHNA and CDR2 is YSLEER. Trimming took 5 bases from V and 1 from J; bases not matched to a gene: 11. This CDR3 has 16 residues. CDR3: CASSGGVGRTSYEQYF. The CDR3, as DNA: TGCGCCAGCAGCGGAGGGGTCGGGAGGACTTCCTACGAGCAGTACTTC.

This chain links TRBV4-3 with TRBJ2-5, with 7 positions matching TRBD2. This CDR3 is 16 amino acids long. J lost 5 bases, V lost 1 base, and 10 bases had no gene match. Germline V gives CDR1 LGHNA, CDR2 YSLEER. The CDR3 DNA reads as TGCGCCAGCAGCCAAGCACGGGGAGGGGCGCAGGAGACCCAGTACTTC. Translating gives CASSQARGGAQETQYF.

This chain connects TRBV28 to TRBJ2-7; 12 positions agree with TRBD2. Germline lookup yields CDR1 MDHEN and CDR2 SYDVKM. The CDR3 extends over 17 amino acids. The V and J ends lost 6 bases and 5 bases, in that order; junction bases with no gene match: 14. CDR3 protein: CASSPRRLAGGRNEQYF. CDR3 DNA sequence: TGTGCCAGCAGCCCCAGGAGGCTAGCGGGAGGGAGAAACGAGCAGTACTTC.

The rearrangement links TRBV5-6 to TRBJ2-5, with TRBD2 matching over 9 bases. The CDR3 consists of 17 residues. Germline-derived CDR1 and CDR2 are SGHDT and YYEEEE. Trimming cost V 4 bases and J 3 bases; bases outside gene matches: 13. As DNA, the CDR3 is TGTGCCAGCAGCGCGGGACTAGCAGGGGTCTCGGAAGAGACCCAGTACTTC. This encodes CASSAGLAGVSEETQYF.

The gene calls are TRBV15 and TRBJ2-1; D is unclear. CDR3 length equals 13 residues. Germline values: CDR1 LNHNV, CDR2 YYDKDF (reference sequence). Trimming cost V 8 bases and J 0 bases, with 8 bases left between them. CDR3 in DNA: TGTGCCACCGTCGACGGCTCCTACAATGAGCAGTTCTTC. It translates to CATVDGSYNEQFF.

This clonotype was found many times. The chain uses TRBV15 and TRBJ1-1, with D maybe TRBD1 (6 bases). This CDR3 region has 11 residues. CDR1 and CDR2 (germline): LNHNV, YYDKDF (reference sequence). V lost 9 bases and J lost 5, with 10 bases in between. As DNA, the CDR3 is TGTGCCACGGTCACAGGGACTGAAGCTTTCTTT. Amino acids: CATVTGTEAFF.

This clonotype was detected ten times or more. The J gene is TRBJ1-1, the V gene TRBV6-1; D not certain. Trimming took 4 bases from V and 2 from J, leaving 8 bases between them. Germline assignment: CDR1 MNHNS and CDR2 SASEGT. The CDR3 spans 13 residues. CDR3 protein: CASSVRANTEAFF. CDR3 sequence (DNA): TGTGCCAGCAGTGTCCGGGCTAACACTGAAGCTTTCTTT.

This clonotype was observed at least ten times. Its ends do not fully match the called genes, so a read error is possible. The rearrangement links TRBV29-1 to TRBJ2-1, with 7 bases matching TRBD2. The CDR3 is 15 amino acids. Germline lookup yields CDR1 SQVTM and CDR2 ANQGSEA. The CDR3 loop is CSHPLPAGSYNGQFF. CDR3 sequence (DNA): TGCAGCCACCCCCTACCAGCGGGATCCTACAATGGGCAGTTCTTC.

This clonotype occurred many times. In DNA form, the CDR3 reads TGTGCCATCAGTGAGCCGGGCGGTCTAGCGGGGGAGACAGATACGCAGTATTTT. Translated: CAISEPGGLAGETDTQYF. The chain couples TRBV10-3 to TRBJ2-3; the match to TRBD2 covers 10 bases. Germline CDR1 ENHRY, CDR2 SYGVKD. The CDR3 sequence is 18 residues long. Trimming removed 2 bases from V and 3 bases from J; junction bases left unmatched: 11.

At least ten counts were recorded for this clonotype. V is TRBV7-2 and J is TRBJ1-1; 8 nucleotides align to TRBD1. Germline CDR1 reads SGHTA; CDR2 reads FQGNSA. The CDR3 runs to 14 residues. Trimming took 3 bases from V and 5 from J; bases not matched to a gene: 5. CDR3 DNA: TGTGCCAGCAGCTTTCGTCAGGGGGCTACTGAAGCTTTCTTT. Its protein product is CASSFRQGATEAFF.

The table lists this clonotype with a few counts. This rearrangement joins TRBV5-5 to TRBJ1-6; D is ambiguous. Germline-derived CDR1 and CDR2 are SGHKS and YYEKEE (reference sequence). The CDR3 has 16 amino acids. Trimming stripped 0 bases from V and 10 bases from J, with 17 bases between. The CDR3 sequence: CASSLGIGILASPLHF. As DNA, the CDR3 is TGTGCCAGCAGCTTGGGAATAGGGATTCTGGCCTCACCCCTCCACTTT.

The sample holds many counts of this clonotype. This chain connects TRBV6-6 to TRBJ1-1; TRBD1 matches at 11 bases. This CDR3 region has 13 residues. Trimming cost V 6 bases and J 10 bases; bases outside gene matches: 7. Germline values: CDR1 MNHNY, CDR2 SVGAGI (reference sequence). The CDR3 sequence is CASRMGQGVSAFF. CDR3 coding DNA: TGTGCCAGCAGAATGGGACAGGGGGTTTCAGCTTTCTTT.

The table lists this clonotype with many counts. The chain is built from TRBV7-2 and TRBJ2-7, with TRBD2 matching over 14 bases. CDR3 size: 16 residues. Per the germline V gene, CDR1 is SGHTA and CDR2 is FQGNSA. V trimming: 4 bases; J trimming: 4 bases; junction bases outside the gene matches: 6. DNA for the CDR3: TGTGCCAGCAGCTCGGGACTAGCGGGAGTCTTTTACGAGCAGTACTTC. Translation: CASSSGLAGVFYEQYF.

In its sample, this clonotype was seen many times. This chain's CDR3 is CASSFAGLAGPPYNEQFF. The CDR3 DNA sequence: TGTGCCAGCAGTTTCGCGGGACTAGCGGGACCCCCCTACAATGAGCAGTTCTTC. The chain employs TRBV27 and TRBJ2-1; 13 nucleotides match TRBD2. The V gene's germline CDR1 is MNHEY and CDR2 SMNVEV (reference sequence). The CDR3 spans 18 residues. The V and J ends lost 3 bases and 2 bases, in that order; junction bases with no gene match: 7.

This clonotype was observed a handful of times. V and J are TRBV5-1 and TRBJ2-2; tentative D call: TRBD1 (5 bases). Trimming cost V 1 base and J 5 bases, with 9 bases left between them. The germline gives CDR1 SGHRS, CDR2 YFSETQ. The CDR3 is 14 residues long. CDR3 nucleotide sequence: TGCGCCAGCAGCTTGTTGGGGCAGACCGGGGAGCTGTTTTTT. Encoded protein: CASSLLGQTGELFF.

This clonotype was detected a few times. The J gene is TRBJ1-1, the V gene TRBV7-9; D is possibly TRBD1 (6 bases). Trimming stripped 5 bases from V and 1 base from J, with 17 bases between. Germline V gene data show CDR1 as SEHNR and CDR2 as FQNEAQ (reference sequence). This CDR3 is built from 16 residues. This CDR3 reads CASSPEGGTRNTEAFF. CDR3 nucleotides: TGTGCCAGCAGCCCAGAGGGCGGGACAAGGAACACTGAAGCTTTCTTT.